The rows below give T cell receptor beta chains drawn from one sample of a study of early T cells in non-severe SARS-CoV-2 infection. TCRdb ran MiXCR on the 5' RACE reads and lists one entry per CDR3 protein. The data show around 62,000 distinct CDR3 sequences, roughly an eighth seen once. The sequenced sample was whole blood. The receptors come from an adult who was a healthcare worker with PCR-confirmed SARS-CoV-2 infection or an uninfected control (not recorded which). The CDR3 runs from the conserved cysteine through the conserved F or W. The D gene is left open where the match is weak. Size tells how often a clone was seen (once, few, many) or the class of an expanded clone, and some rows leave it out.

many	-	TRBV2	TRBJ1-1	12	CASILMNTEAFF	TGTGCCAGCATTCTCATGAACACTGAAGCTTTCTTT
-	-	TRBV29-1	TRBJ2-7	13	CSVAGSPSYEQYF	TGCAGCGTGGCGGGGTCCCCATCCTACGAGCAGTACTTC
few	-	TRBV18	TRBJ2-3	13	CAAPSRRGDTQYF	TGTGCCGCTCCTAGCAGACGAGGAGATACGCAGTATTTT
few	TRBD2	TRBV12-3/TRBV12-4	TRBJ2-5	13	CASSRLAEETQYF	TGTGCCAGCAGCAGACTAGCAGAAGAGACCCAGTACTTC
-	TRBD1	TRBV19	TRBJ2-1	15	CASSHDRGPINEQFF	TGTGCCAGTAGTCATGACAGGGGGCCCATCAATGAGCAGTTCTTC
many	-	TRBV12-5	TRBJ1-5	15	CASGSNRSANQPQHF	TGTGCTAGTGGTTCGAACAGGTCTGCCAATCAGCCCCAGCATTTT
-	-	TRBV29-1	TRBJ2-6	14	CSVVHPSGANVLTF	TGCAGCGTTGTCCACCCTTCCGGGGCCAACGTCCTGACTTTC
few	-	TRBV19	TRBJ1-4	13	CASSRQRGNELFF	TGTGCCAGTAGTAGACAGCGAGGGAACGAGCTGTTTTTT
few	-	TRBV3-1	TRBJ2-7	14	CASSQAGDSYEQYF	TGTGCCAGCAGCCAAGCGGGAGACTCCTACGAGCAGTACTTC
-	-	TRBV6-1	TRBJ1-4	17	CASSGGVRLLVDEKLFF	TGTGCCAGCAGTGGGGGGGTCCGGCTATTAGTGGATGAAAAACTGTTTTTT
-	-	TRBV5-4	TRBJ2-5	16	CASSLPLSGVRETQYF	TGTGCCAGCAGCTTGCCCTTATCGGGAGTAAGGGAGACCCAGTACTTC
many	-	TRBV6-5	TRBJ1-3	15	CASSYTGISGNTIYF	TGTGCCAGCAGTTATACAGGGATATCTGGAAACACCATATATTTT
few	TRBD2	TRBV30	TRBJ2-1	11	CAWRLAGEQFF	TGTGCCTGGAGACTAGCGGGAGAGCAGTTCTTC
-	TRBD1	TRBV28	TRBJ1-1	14	CASSLLSGGGEAFF	TGTGCCAGCAGTTTATTATCAGGGGGGGGAGAAGCTTTCTTT
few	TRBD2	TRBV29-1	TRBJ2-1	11	CSAGVAGEQFF	TGCAGCGCGGGAGTAGCGGGCGAGCAGTTCTTC
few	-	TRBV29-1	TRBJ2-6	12	CSVDTGANVLTF	TGCAGCGTCGACACAGGAGCCAACGTCCTGACTTTC
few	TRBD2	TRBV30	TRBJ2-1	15	CAWSALGGRMNEQFF	TGTGCCTGGAGCGCTTTAGGCGGGAGAATGAATGAGCAGTTCTTC
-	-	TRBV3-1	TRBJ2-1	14	CASSQGGQYNEQFF	TGTGCCAGCAGCCAAGGGGGCCAGTACAATGAGCAGTTCTTC
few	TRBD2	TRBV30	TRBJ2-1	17	CAWSGSLAGALYNEQFF	TGTGCCTGGAGTGGGTCCCTAGCGGGAGCCCTCTACAATGAGCAGTTCTTC
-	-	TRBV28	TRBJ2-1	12	CASLDHYNEQFF	TGTGCCAGCCTGGACCATTACAATGAGCAGTTCTTC
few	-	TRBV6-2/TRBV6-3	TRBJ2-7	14	CASSKGPASYEQYF	TGTGCCAGCAGCAAGGGACCTGCATCCTACGAGCAGTACTTC
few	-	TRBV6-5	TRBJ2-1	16	CASSYSGGASYNEQFF	TGTGCCAGCAGTTACTCGGGGGGGGCCTCCTACAATGAGCAGTTCTTC
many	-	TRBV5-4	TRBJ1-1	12	CASSPLNTEAFF	TGTGCCAGCAGCCCACTCAACACTGAAGCTTTCTTT
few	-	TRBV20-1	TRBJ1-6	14	CSALSRSYNSPLHF	TGCAGTGCTCTGTCTCGCTCCTATAATTCACCCCTCCACTTT
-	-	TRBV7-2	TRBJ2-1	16	CASSLGGVLSFVEQFF	TGTGCCAGCAGCTTAGGTGGGGTGCTTTCGTTCGTTGAGCAGTTCTTC
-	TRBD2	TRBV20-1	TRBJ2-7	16	CSARAGLAGGLYEQYF	TGCAGTGCTAGAGCGGGACTAGCGGGAGGGCTGTACGAGCAGTACTTC
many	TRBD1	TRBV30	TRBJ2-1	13	CACWTGRVNEQFF	TGTGCCTGTTGGACAGGGCGGGTCAATGAGCAGTTCTTC
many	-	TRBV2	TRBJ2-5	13	CASMLGGLKTQYF	TGTGCCAGCATGTTGGGAGGCTTGAAGACCCAGTACTTC
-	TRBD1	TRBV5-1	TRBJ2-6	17	CASKGQGPSTGANVLTF	TGCGCCAGCAAGGGACAGGGGCCAAGCACTGGGGCCAACGTCCTGACTTTC
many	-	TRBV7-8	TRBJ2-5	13	CASSYTGMETQYF	TGTGCCAGCAGCTACACAGGGATGGAGACCCAGTACTTC
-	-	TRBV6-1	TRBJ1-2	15	CASSPGQILNYGYTF	TGTGCCAGCAGTCCTGGACAGATCCTTAACTATGGCTACACCTTC
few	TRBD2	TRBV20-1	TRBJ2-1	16	CSAAGLAGPVYNEQFF	TGCAGTGCTGCCGGACTAGCGGGCCCCGTTTACAATGAGCAGTTCTTC
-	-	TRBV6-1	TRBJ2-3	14	CASSAPRQADTQYF	TGTGCCAGCAGTGCTCCTAGGCAGGCAGATACGCAGTATTTT
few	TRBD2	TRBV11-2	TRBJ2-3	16	CASSLEYSGSTDTQYF	TGTGCCAGCAGCTTAGAGTATAGCGGGAGCACAGATACGCAGTATTTT
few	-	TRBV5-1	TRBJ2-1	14	CASSRRAEGGEQFF	TGCGCCAGCAGCCGCCGGGCCGAAGGCGGTGAGCAGTTCTTC
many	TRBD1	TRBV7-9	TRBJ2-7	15	CASSSGTGTVYEQYF	TGTGCCAGCAGCAGTGGGACAGGGACCGTGTACGAGCAGTACTTC
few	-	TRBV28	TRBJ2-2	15	CASWRGLANTGELFF	TGTGCCAGCTGGCGGGGACTGGCGAACACCGGGGAGCTGTTTTTT
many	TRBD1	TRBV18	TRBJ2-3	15	CASFRDRGSTDTQYF	TGTGCCAGCTTCCGGGACAGGGGATCCACAGATACGCAGTATTTT
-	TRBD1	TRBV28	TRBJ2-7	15	CASSLWGTGSHEQYF	TGTGCCAGCAGTTTATGGGGGACAGGGAGCCACGAGCAGTACTTC
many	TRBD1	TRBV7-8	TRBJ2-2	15	CASSRVGGNTGELFF	TGTGCCAGCAGCCGGGTAGGGGGCAACACCGGGGAGCTGTTTTTT
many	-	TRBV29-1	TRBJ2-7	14	CSVEGPGHNYEQYF	TGCAGCGTGGAGGGGCCGGGACACAACTACGAGCAGTACTTC